This T cell receptor beta chain is from a study of blood T cells in healthy people across ages. On the study more broadly: When template switching was applied, about one barcoded beta molecule was captured per two T cells. General study results and limits: Higher naive T cell percentage went strongly together with higher TCR beta diversity. Comparison with aged donors showed that long-lived donors had more naive CD4+ cells and higher diversity.

On this clonotype itself: The antigen is not known.

Germline CDR1 and CDR2: MGHRA and YSYEKL. This CDR3 is 15 amino acids long. V dropped 6 bases and J dropped 4; count of bases not matched to a gene: 10. A sample-barcoded 5' primer and a J-beta primer mix were used in a second PCR of roughly 6 to 11 cycles. Sequencing recovered at least 3 million CDR3-containing paired-end reads from each sample. TCRdb reanalysed the 5' RACE reads using MiXCR and keeps one entry per CDR3 protein. The table records over 950,000 distinct CDR3 sequences, roughly 47% of them present only once. This clonotype was obtained from a woman aged 60-75 years in good health. The sample taken for sequencing was blood. This chain links TRBV4-1 with TRBJ2-5, with TRBD1 matching 8 bases. The DNA for the CDR3 is TGCGCCAGCAGACAGGGGGTCGGGTACCGAGAGACCCAGTACTTC. It specifies CASRQGVGYRETQYF.